The rows below give T cell receptor beta chains drawn from one sample of a study of identical twins. TCRdb reanalysed the 5' RACE reads using MiXCR and keeps one entry per CDR3 protein. The table includes around 470,000 distinct CDR3 sequences, 14% detected once. This same sample was also part of a study on yellow fever vaccine responses in identical twins.

Sample: CD4+ T cells sorted from blood. These receptors came from a woman aged 18-35 years in good health. The CDR3 runs from the conserved cysteine through the conserved F or W. A D gene is named only where the DNA matches it firmly. A row's size may be missing; if present it is once, few, many or a size class.

>TRBJ2-2|TRBV7-2|TRBD2|NA
CASSPPGLGTGELFF
TGTGCCAGCAGCCCGCCGGGACTAGGCACCGGGGAGCTGTTTTTT
>TRBJ1-2|TRBV5-1|NA|few
CASSPEGGSYYGYTF
TGCGCCAGCAGCCCCGAGGGGGGCTCGTATTATGGCTACACCTTC
>TRBJ2-2|TRBV4-3|TRBD2|NA
CASSQTWGVAGANTGELFF
TGCGCCAGCAGCCAGACCTGGGGGGTAGCGGGAGCGAACACCGGGGAGCTGTTTTTT
>TRBJ2-6|TRBV27|TRBD1|NA
CASSLWGRGSPGANVLTF
TGTGCCAGCAGTTTATGGGGCAGGGGGTCCCCTGGGGCCAACGTCCTGACTTTC
>TRBJ2-2|TRBV4-2|TRBD2|few
CASSRPSGPTGELFF
TGTGCCAGCAGCCGGCCTAGCGGCCCCACCGGGGAGCTGTTTTTT
>TRBJ2-1|TRBV7-2|NA|few
CASSRVGAPYNEQFF
TGTGCCAGCAGCCGAGTGGGGGCGCCTTACAATGAGCAGTTCTTC
>TRBJ2-5|TRBV12-3/TRBV12-4|TRBD1|NA
CASSPRDSRVQETQYF
TGTGCCAGCAGCCCCCGGGACAGCAGAGTCCAAGAGACCCAGTACTTC
>TRBJ2-3|TRBV20-1|NA|few
CSLRDPAGDTQYF
TGCAGCCTACGGGACCCGGCGGGAGATACGCAGTATTTT
>TRBJ2-1|TRBV15|NA|few
CATSKTTYNEQFF
TGTGCCACCAGTAAGACCACCTACAATGAGCAGTTCTTC
>TRBJ2-5|TRBV24-1|TRBD1|few
CATSVGGNQETQYF
TGTGCCACCAGTGTAGGGGGCAACCAAGAGACCCAGTACTTC
>TRBJ2-7|TRBV5-1|NA|many
CASSLERQIYEQYF
TGCGCCAGCAGCTTGGAACGACAGATATACGAGCAGTACTTC
>TRBJ2-4|TRBV28|TRBD2|NA
CASSLPVGGGLGGGKNIQYF
TGTGCCAGCAGTTTACCCGTAGGCGGGGGGTTAGGGGGAGGCAAAAACATTCAGTACTTC
>TRBJ1-1|TRBV5-1|NA|few
CASSTGEGRDTEAFF
TGCGCCAGCAGCACGGGGGAGGGACGCGACACTGAAGCTTTCTTT
>TRBJ2-7|TRBV7-9|NA|NA
CASSSRGSTLDEQYF
TGTGCCAGCAGCTCTCGCGGCAGTACGTTGGACGAGCAGTACTTC
>TRBJ2-7|TRBV7-2|NA|NA
CASSLAPGISYEQYF
TGTGCCAGCAGCTTAGCGCCAGGGATCTCCTACGAGCAGTACTTC
>TRBJ1-1|TRBV6-5|NA|NA
CASSYSTGVVEAFF
TGTGCCAGCAGTTACTCGACAGGTGTAGTTGAAGCTTTCTTT
>TRBJ2-1|TRBV6-2/TRBV6-3|TRBD2|NA
CASSLSGTSGIEQFF
TGTGCCAGCAGTTTAAGCGGGACTAGCGGGATTGAGCAGTTCTTC
>TRBJ2-2|TRBV3-1|TRBD1|few
CASSRDRVYTGELFF
TGTGCCAGCAGCCGCGACAGGGTATACACCGGGGAGCTGTTTTTT
>TRBJ2-3|TRBV6-1|NA|few
CASSPRGVTDTQYF
TGTGCCAGCAGTCCCCGAGGCGTAACAGATACGCAGTATTTT
>TRBJ2-5|TRBV20-1|NA|many
CSVTLGYQETQYF
TGCAGTGTGACCCTGGGATACCAAGAGACCCAGTACTTC
>TRBJ1-2|TRBV28|TRBD1|NA
CASSLRTGKVDALTF
TGTGCCAGCAGTTTACGGACAGGGAAAGTCGACGCCCTCACCTTC
>TRBJ2-7|TRBV29-1|NA|NA
CSAAGGSYEQYF
TGCAGCGCCGCGGGCGGCTCCTACGAGCAGTACTTC
>TRBJ2-1|TRBV7-9|NA|NA
CASSLVRAGEQFF
TGTGCCAGCAGCTTAGTTCGTGCGGGTGAGCAGTTCTTC
>TRBJ1-1|TRBV30|NA|NA
CAWVRQEMQWTEAFF
TGTGCCTGGGTCCGACAGGAAATGCAGTGGACTGAAGCTTTCTTT
>TRBJ2-3|TRBV7-9|TRBD2|NA
CASSSLAGGPQYF
TGTGCCAGCAGCTCACTAGCGGGGGGGCCCCAGTATTTT
>TRBJ2-5|TRBV2|NA|few
CASSVRTMQETQYF
TGTGCCAGCAGTGTAAGGACTATGCAAGAGACCCAGTACTTC
>TRBJ2-1|TRBV24-1|TRBD1|few
CATSDPTGVRNEQFF
TGTGCCACCAGTGATCCAACAGGGGTAAGAAATGAGCAGTTCTTC
>TRBJ2-2|TRBV5-1|TRBD2|NA
CASSPATSRNTGELFF
TGCGCCAGCAGTCCCGCGACTAGCAGGAACACCGGGGAGCTGTTTTTT
>TRBJ1-2|TRBV4-1|NA|many
CASSQEIEPRAGYTF
TGCGCCAGCAGCCAAGAGATTGAGCCCAGGGCTGGCTACACCTTC
>TRBJ2-7|TRBV10-3|NA|NA
CAISDSAGTQF
TGTGCCATCAGTGACTCAGCGGGTACCCAATTC
>TRBJ2-7|TRBV5-1|NA|NA
CASSLLGSDYEQYF
TGCGCCAGCAGCTTGTTGGGGTCGGACTACGAGCAGTACTTC
>TRBJ2-7|TRBV7-9|NA|few
CASSHTFDSVTLHEQYF
TGTGCCAGCAGCCATACCTTTGATTCGGTAACACTCCACGAGCAGTACTTC
>TRBJ2-1|TRBV9|TRBD1|NA
CASSVAFRQGRNEQFF
TGTGCCAGCAGCGTAGCTTTTCGACAGGGGAGGAATGAGCAGTTCTTC
>TRBJ2-1|TRBV20-1|TRBD2|NA
CSFGSGGARNEQFF
TGCAGTTTCGGTAGCGGGGGGGCCAGGAATGAGCAGTTCTTC
>TRBJ2-7|TRBV12-3/TRBV12-4|NA|few
CASRYITGYEQYF
TGTGCCAGCAGATACATAACGGGGTACGAGCAGTACTTC
>TRBJ1-5|TRBV6-5|TRBD1|few
CASSYSTGGNQPQHF
TGTGCCAGCAGTTACTCTACAGGGGGGAATCAGCCCCAGCATTTT
>TRBJ2-7|TRBV5-5|NA|once
CASSFGEGVGEQYF
TGTGCCAGCAGCTTCGGGGAGGGGGTCGGCGAGCAGTACTTC
>TRBJ2-7|TRBV6-1|NA|few
CASSETFAGSYEQYF
TGTGCCAGCAGTGAAACATTTGCGGGTTCCTACGAGCAGTACTTC
>TRBJ1-1|TRBV6-1|TRBD1|many
CASRQGALNTEAFF
TGTGCCAGCAGACAGGGGGCCTTGAACACTGAAGCTTTCTTT
>TRBJ1-6|TRBV20-1|TRBD1|few
CSAPDRSSYNSPLHF
TGCAGTGCCCCGGACAGGTCCTCCTATAATTCACCCCTCCACTTT